The entry that follows covers one T cell receptor (beta chain) sequence. The antigen remains undetermined. Looked up from germline, CDR1 is LNHNV and CDR2 is YYDKDF (reference sequence). The CDR3 runs 13 residues. V was trimmed by 3 bases and J by 1 base, leaving 6 bases between them. This sample was taken from a study of shared clonotypes between healthy human individuals. The assay ran at deep level. Replicate PCRs run on sorted subsets employed roughly 190 ng DNA, approximately 30,000 T cell genomes. The repertoire was sequenced with immunoSEQ multiplex PCR; TCRdb's copy has only in-frame clones and lacks some. The sample lists approximately 1.5 million clones; 95% to 99% were seen once. Study-wide results and limits: When naive CD4 clonotypes were compared across a handful of donors, around 5% were shared. Among non-shared clonotypes, generation probabilities were lower than among those shared by all four donors.

The gene calls are TRBV15 and TRBJ1-1; maybe TRBD1 (5 bases). Sequenced: naive CD4+ T cells sorted from blood. Subset defined: CD45RA+ positively selected. The receptor was isolated from a man aged 30-40 years in good health. The CDR3 here is CATSRDTNTEAFF. The DNA for the CDR3 is TGTGCCACCAGCAGGGACACGAACACTGAAGCTTTCTTT.